This T cell receptor (beta chain) originates from a study of OX40 agonist ivuxolimab in advanced cancers. On the study more broadly: Patients enrolled in dose escalation were diagnosed with hepatocellular carcinoma, melanoma, renal cell or head and neck cancer. Enrollees could have had prior anti-PD-1, anti-PD-L1 or anti-CTLA-4 therapy, which about 42% had received. Regarding the study as a whole: At doses 0.1 to 3.0 mg/kg, CD4+ and CD8+ clones expanded. Still undetermined is the antigen specificity of the expanded peripheral T cells.

This clone was counted only a few times. The antigen is undetermined. Some clones are missing from TCRdb's copy, which holds only in-frame ones; the method was immunoSEQ multiplex PCR. The sample yields approximately 74,000 clones, 75% to 95% seen once. V lost 5 bases, J lost 1 base, and 4 bases stayed unmatched. Germline V gives CDR1 SGHAT, CDR2 FQNNGV. The CDR3 contains 15 residues. The chain links TRBV11-2 to TRBJ2-3; 9 nucleotides line up with TRBD2. This TCR came from an adult with an advanced solid tumor such as melanoma, head and neck, liver or kidney cancer. This specimen consisted of CD4+ or CD8+ T cells sorted from blood, obtained in a trial of the OX40 agonist ivuxolimab. CDR3 DNA sequence: TGTGCCAGCAGCACCTGGACTAGCGGCACAGATACGCAGTATTTT. This gives the protein CASSTWTSGTDTQYF.